This T cell receptor beta chain stems from a study of T cells in Graves' hyperthyroidism and ophthalmopathy. Study in general: Blood from the periphery was taken at initial diagnosis, before any treatment.

Amplification yielded TCR beta CDR3 regions, with RNA transcripts as the source. Researchers ran a first-round RT-PCR on the TCR CDR3 using the HTBI primer set. TCRdb recomputed calls from the multiplex PCR reads with MiXCR, one row per CDR3 protein. Counted here are around 250,000 distinct CDR3 sequences, just over 14% occurring once; the ten biggest clones make up 13%. This clonotype was recorded many times. Clinicians diagnosed patients from clinical symptoms, serum thyroxine and TRAb, thyroid ultrasound and orbital computed tomography. Blood from later-ophthalmopathy patients was taken at first hyperthyroidism diagnosis. Using around 10 ml of fresh peripheral blood, PBMCs were prepared. The CDR3 contains 14 residues. The germline CDR1 and CDR2 sequences are SGHAT and FQNNGV. Trimming removed 1 base at V and 4 bases at J, with 8 bases between.

V is TRBV11-2 and J is TRBJ2-1, with D possibly being TRBD2 (5 bases). The TCR was taken from a woman aged 40 to 50 with Graves' hyperthyroidism that later progressed to Graves' ophthalmopathy. Sequencing used blood. In DNA form, the CDR3 reads TGTGCCAGCAGCTTAGTAGGACTTTACAATGAGCAGTTCTTC. Residues: CASSLVGLYNEQFF. The variable domain in full, completed from reference TRBV11-2 and TRBJ2-1, reads EAGVAQSPRYKIIEKRQSVAFWCNPISGHATLYWYQQILGQGPKLLIQFQNNGVVDDSQLPKDRFSAERLKGVDSTLKIQPAKLEDSAVYLCASSLVGLYNEQFFGPGTRLTVL.